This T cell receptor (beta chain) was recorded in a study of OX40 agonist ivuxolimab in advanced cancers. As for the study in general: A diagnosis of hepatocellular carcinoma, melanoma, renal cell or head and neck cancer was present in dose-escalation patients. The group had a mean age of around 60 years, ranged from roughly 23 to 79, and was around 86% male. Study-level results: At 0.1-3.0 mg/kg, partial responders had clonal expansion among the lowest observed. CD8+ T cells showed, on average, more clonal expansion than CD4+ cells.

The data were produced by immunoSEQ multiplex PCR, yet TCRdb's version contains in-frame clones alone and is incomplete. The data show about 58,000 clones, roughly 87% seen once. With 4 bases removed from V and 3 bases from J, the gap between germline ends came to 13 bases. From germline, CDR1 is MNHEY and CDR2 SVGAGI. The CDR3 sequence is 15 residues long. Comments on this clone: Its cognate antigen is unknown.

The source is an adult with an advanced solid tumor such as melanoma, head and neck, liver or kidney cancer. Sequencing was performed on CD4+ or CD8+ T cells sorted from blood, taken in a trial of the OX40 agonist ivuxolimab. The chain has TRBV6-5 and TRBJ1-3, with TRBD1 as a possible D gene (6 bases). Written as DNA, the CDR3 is TGTGCCAGCAGTTTGGCCGGGACAAGTGGAAACACCATATATTTT. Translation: CASSLAGTSGNTIYF.